The rows below give T cell receptor beta chains drawn from one sample of a study of vaccination and CD4 T cells after COVID-19. No antigen is known for these receptors. TCRdb re-analysed the PCR reads in MiXCR, keeping a single row per CDR3 protein. The sample lists 13,000 to 15,000 distinct CDR3 sequences; about 55% were seen once. The material sequenced was CD4+ T cells from blood, cultured in vitro, taken before SARS-CoV-2 vaccination. These receptors were collected from a human donor who had recovered from COVID-19. CDR3s include the opening cysteine and the closing phenylalanine or tryptophan. A D gene is named only where the DNA matches it firmly. Clone size is stated in some rows and not others, as once, few, many or a class when expanded.

TRBJ1-5 | - | - | TRBV2 | TGTGCCAGCAGTGAACTGGGCGGAGATAGCAATCAGCCCCAGCATTTT | CASSELGGDSNQPQHF
TRBJ1-5 | few | - | TRBV7-8 | TGTGCCAGCAGCTTAGCGGGTCAGCCCCAGCATTTT | CASSLAGQPQHF
TRBJ2-1 | few | - | TRBV19 | TGTGCCAGTAGTATCGCAGGCGGTCCTTACAATGAGCAGTTCTTC | CASSIAGGPYNEQFF
TRBJ2-2 | - | - | TRBV27 | TGTGCCAGCAGCATGAGAGGGTTCAACACCGGGGAGCTGTTTTTT | CASSMRGFNTGELFF
TRBJ2-3 | few | TRBD2 | TRBV20-1 | TGCAGTGCTTGGGGACTAGCGGGGCTCACAGATACGCAGTATTTT | CSAWGLAGLTDTQYF
TRBJ2-3 | few | TRBD1 | TRBV10-2 | TGCGCCAGCAAAGGGGGCAATACGCAGTATTTT | CASKGGNTQYF
TRBJ2-7 | - | TRBD2 | TRBV6-2/TRBV6-3 | TGTGCCAGCAGTCGCTCGGACACCACGGGGGGAGAGCAGTACTTC | CASSRSDTTGGEQYF
TRBJ1-6 | few | - | TRBV28 | TGTGCCAGCCTAGACAGGTGGAATTCACCCCTCCACTTT | CASLDRWNSPLHF
TRBJ1-5 | - | TRBD1 | TRBV2 | TGTGCCAGCAGTCCGACAGGGAGGGTTCAGCCCCAGCATTTT | CASSPTGRVQPQHF
TRBJ2-3 | few | - | TRBV12-3/TRBV12-4 | TGTGCCAGCAGTTTGGGCCAAGGCACAGATACGCAGTATTTT | CASSLGQGTDTQYF
TRBJ1-1 | - | - | TRBV27 | TGTGCCAGCAGTTTATTGGGTTCCGCTGAAGCTTTCTTT | CASSLLGSAEAFF
TRBJ2-7 | - | TRBD2 | TRBV2 | TGTGCCAGCATCCAGCGGGAGTATTCCGAGCAGTACTTC | CASIQREYSEQYF
TRBJ2-3 | - | - | TRBV20-1 | TGCAGTGCTAGTGGGCTTAATACGCAGTATTTT | CSASGLNTQYF
TRBJ1-3 | - | - | TRBV7-6 | TGTGCCAGCAGCCTTCAGCTGAGGGGGATCTCTGGAAACACCATATATTTT | CASSLQLRGISGNTIYF
TRBJ1-1 | few | - | TRBV27 | TGTGCCAGCAGTCTACAAGGGAATTATGGAGGGGGTAATACTTTCTTT | CASSLQGNYGGGNTFF
TRBJ2-3 | - | - | TRBV20-1 | TGCAGTGCTAGCCGCGGGACCACAGATACGCAGTATTTT | CSASRGTTDTQYF
TRBJ2-1 | - | TRBD1 | TRBV6-2/TRBV6-3 | TGTGCCAGCAGGGACAGGGGCACCTACAATGAGCAGTTCTTC | CASRDRGTYNEQFF
TRBJ2-5 | - | - | TRBV10-3 | TGTGCCATCAGTGAGTCGAATCCAGAGACCCAGTACTTC | CAISESNPETQYF
TRBJ1-2 | - | - | TRBV4-3 | TGCGCCAGCAGCTATCAGAGACAAATTAACTATGGCTACACCTTC | CASSYQRQINYGYTF
TRBJ2-2 | once | - | TRBV10-1 | TGCGCCAGCAGCACCGGGATTTCCCTCGGGGAGCTGTTTTTT | CASSTGISLGELFF
TRBJ1-2 | few | TRBD1 | TRBV20-1 | TGCAGTGCTAGGGTCGTTGCAGGGGGTAACTATGGCTACACCTTC | CSARVVAGGNYGYTF
TRBJ2-7 | - | TRBD2 | TRBV7-6 | TGTGCTAGCAGCTTCATGAGACTAGCGGGTAGATACGAGCAGTACTTC | CASSFMRLAGRYEQYF
TRBJ2-2 | - | - | TRBV7-9 | TGTGCCAGCAGCTTGGGGGGGAACACCGGGGAGCTGTTTTTT | CASSLGGNTGELFF